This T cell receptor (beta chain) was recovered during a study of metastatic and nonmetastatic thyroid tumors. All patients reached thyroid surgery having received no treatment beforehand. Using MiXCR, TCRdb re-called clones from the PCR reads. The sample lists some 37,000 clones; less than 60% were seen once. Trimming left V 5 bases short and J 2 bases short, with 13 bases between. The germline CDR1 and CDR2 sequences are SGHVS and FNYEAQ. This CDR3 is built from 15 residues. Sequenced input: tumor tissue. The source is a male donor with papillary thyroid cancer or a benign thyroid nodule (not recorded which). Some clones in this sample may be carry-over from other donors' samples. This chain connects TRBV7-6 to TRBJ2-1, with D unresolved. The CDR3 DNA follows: TGTGCCAGCAGCCTCAGCACGGGCCCCTACAATGAGCAGTTCTTC. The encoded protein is CASSLSTGPYNEQFF. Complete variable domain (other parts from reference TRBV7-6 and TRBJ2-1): GAGVSQSPRYKVTKRGQDVALRCDPISGHVSLYWYRQALGQGPEFLTYFNYEAQQDKSGLPNDRFSAERPEGSISTLTIQRTEQRDSAMYRCASSLSTGPYNEQFFGPGTRLTVL.